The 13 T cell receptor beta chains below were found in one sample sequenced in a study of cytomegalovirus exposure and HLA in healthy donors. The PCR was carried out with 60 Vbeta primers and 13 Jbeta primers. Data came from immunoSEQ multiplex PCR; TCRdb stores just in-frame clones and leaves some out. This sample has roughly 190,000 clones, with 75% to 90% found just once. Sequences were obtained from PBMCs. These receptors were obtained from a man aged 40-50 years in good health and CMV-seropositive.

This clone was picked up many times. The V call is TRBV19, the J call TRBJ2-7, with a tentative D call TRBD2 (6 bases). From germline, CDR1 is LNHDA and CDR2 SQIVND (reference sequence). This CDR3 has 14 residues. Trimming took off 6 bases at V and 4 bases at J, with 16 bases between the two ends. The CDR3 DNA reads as TGTGCCAGTAGCAGCCGGGAGACGGGGTACGAGCAGTACTTC. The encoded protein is CASSSRETGYEQYF.

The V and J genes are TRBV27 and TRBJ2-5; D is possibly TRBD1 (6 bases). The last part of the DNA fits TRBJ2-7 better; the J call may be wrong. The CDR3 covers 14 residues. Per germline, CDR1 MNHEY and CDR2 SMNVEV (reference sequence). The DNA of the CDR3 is TGTGCCAGCAGGTACAGGGATTACCCCTACGAGCAGTACTTC. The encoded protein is CASRYRDYPYEQYF.

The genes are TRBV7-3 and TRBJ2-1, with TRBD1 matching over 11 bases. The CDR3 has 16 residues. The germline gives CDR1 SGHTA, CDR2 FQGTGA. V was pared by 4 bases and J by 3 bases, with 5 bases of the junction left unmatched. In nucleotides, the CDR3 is TGTGCCAGCAGCTCTGCCGGGACAGGGGGCTACAATGAGCAGTTCTTC. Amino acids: CASSSAGTGGYNEQFF.

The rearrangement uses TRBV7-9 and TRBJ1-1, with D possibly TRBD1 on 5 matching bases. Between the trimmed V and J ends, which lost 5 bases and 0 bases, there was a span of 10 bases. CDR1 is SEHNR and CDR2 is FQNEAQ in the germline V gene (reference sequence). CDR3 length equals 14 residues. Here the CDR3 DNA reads TGTGCCAGCAGCCCGGGGGTCGTGAACACTGAAGCTTTCTTT. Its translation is CASSPGVVNTEAFF.

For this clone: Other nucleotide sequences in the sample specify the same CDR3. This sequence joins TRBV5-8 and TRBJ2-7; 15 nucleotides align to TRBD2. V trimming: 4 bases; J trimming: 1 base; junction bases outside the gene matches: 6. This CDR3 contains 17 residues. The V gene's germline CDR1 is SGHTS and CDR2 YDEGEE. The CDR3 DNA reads TGTGCCAGCAGCCGGGGACTAGCGGGGGGTCCATCCTACGAGCAGTACTTC. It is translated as CASSRGLAGGPSYEQYF.

The CDR3 coding sequence is TGTGCCAGCAGCGTAGAGGGACAGGGAAGAGAAAAACTGTTTTTT. Amino acid sequence: CASSVEGQGREKLFF. The chain has TRBV9 and TRBJ1-4, with 9 bases aligning to TRBD1. Germline CDR1 reads SGDLS; CDR2 reads YYNGEE. The CDR3 covers 15 residues. Trimming at V came to 0 bases and at J to 8 bases, leaving 5 bases not matched to a gene.

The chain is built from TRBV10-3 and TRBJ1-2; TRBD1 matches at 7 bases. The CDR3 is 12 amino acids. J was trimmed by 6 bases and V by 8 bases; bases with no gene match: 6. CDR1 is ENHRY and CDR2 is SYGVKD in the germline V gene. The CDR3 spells CAIEGANNGYTF. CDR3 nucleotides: TGTGCCATCGAGGGGGCCAACAATGGCTACACCTTC.

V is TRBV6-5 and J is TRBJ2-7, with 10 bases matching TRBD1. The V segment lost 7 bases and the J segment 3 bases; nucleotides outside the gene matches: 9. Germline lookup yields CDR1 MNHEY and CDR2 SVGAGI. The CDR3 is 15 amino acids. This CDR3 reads CASTQRDRGGYEQYF. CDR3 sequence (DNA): TGTGCCAGCACTCAGAGGGACAGGGGCGGCTACGAGCAGTACTTC.

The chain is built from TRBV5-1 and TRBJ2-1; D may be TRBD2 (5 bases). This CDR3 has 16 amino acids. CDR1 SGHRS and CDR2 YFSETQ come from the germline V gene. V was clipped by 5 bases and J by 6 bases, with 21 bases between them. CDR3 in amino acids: CASSLAGSRAANEQFF. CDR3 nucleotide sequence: TGCGCCAGCAGTCTTGCAGGATCTAGAGCGGCCAATGAGCAGTTCTTC.

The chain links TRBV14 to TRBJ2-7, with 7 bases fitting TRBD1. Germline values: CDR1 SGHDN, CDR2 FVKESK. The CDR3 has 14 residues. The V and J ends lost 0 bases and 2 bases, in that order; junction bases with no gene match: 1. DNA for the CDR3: TGTGCCAGCAGCCAAGAAGGACAGGCCTACGAGCAGTACTTC. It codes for CASSQEGQAYEQYF.

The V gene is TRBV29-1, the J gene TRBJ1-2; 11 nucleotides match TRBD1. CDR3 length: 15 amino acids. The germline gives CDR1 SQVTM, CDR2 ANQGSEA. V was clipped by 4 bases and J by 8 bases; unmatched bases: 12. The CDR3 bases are TGCAGCGTTGCCATCTCAGGACAGGGGGCGGAAGGCTACACCTTC. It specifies CSVAISGQGAEGYTF.

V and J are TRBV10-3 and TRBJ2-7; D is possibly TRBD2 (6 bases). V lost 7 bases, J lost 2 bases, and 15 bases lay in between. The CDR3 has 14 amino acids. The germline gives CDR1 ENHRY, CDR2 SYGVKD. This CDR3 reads CAINTVGGTYEQYF. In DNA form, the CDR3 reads TGTGCCATCAACACGGTCGGGGGTACCTACGAGCAGTACTTC.

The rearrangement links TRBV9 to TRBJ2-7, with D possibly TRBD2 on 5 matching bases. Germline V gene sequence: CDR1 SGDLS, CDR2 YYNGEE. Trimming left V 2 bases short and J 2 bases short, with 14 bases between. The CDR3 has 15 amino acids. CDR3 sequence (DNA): TGTGCCAGCAGCGTCGGGGATCCCATTACCTACGAGCAGTACTTC. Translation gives CASSVGDPITYEQYF.